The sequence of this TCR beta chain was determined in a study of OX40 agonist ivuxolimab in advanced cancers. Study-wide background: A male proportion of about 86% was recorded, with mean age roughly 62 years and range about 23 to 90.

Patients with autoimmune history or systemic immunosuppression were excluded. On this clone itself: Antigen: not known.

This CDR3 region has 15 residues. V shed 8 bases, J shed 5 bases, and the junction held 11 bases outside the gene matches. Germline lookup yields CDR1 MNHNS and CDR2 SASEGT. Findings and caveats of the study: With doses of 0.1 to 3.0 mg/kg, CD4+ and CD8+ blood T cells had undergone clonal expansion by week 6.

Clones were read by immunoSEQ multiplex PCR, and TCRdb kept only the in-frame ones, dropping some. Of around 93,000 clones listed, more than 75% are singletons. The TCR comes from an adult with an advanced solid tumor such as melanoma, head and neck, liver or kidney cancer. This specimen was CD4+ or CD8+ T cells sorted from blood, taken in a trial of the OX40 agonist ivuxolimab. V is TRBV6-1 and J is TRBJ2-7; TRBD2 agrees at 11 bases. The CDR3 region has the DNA TGTGCCAGCCGGGCTCGACTAGCGGGGTCCCACGAGCAGTACTTC. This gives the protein CASRARLAGSHEQYF.